These 22 T cell receptor beta chains were sequenced from one sample in a study of cytomegalovirus exposure and HLA in healthy donors (dated by TCRdb to 2017 to 2019). The method was the immunoSEQ multiplex PCR assay. TCRdb stores this immuneACCESS table with in-frame sequences only. Part of the clones is absent; in the studies checked, under half of the shortfall reflects unresolved V genes, and no reason is known for the rest. This sample comprises 150,000 to 200,000 clones, 85% of them detected only once. 2% to 2.5% of the sample rests with the top ten. The sample consisted of PBMCs. These TCRs come from a young man in good health and CMV-seropositive.

The chain links TRBV4-3 to TRBJ2-3; 9 positions agree with TRBD2. CDR3 length equals 17 residues. CDR1 LGHNA and CDR2 YSLEER come from the germline V gene. V lost 1 base, J lost 6 bases, and 11 bases stayed unmatched. Written as DNA, the CDR3 is TGCGCCAGCAGCCAAGTTTTGTTGCGGGGGGGCTCGGATACGCAGTATTTT. Its protein product is CASSQVLLRGGSDTQYF.

The gene calls are TRBV5-4 and TRBJ2-2; a possible D gene is TRBD2 (6 bases). The ends were cut back, 3 bases at V and 2 bases at J, with 8 bases in the middle. Germline lookup yields CDR1 SGHNT and CDR2 YYREEE (reference sequence). This CDR3 is built from 14 residues. The CDR3 protein is CASSSGLNTGELFF. CDR3 bases: TGTGCCAGCAGCTCGGGACTCAACACCGGGGAGCTGTTTTTT.

In its sample, this clone was seen a few times. This rearrangement joins TRBV5-1 to TRBJ1-6, with 7 bases matching TRBD1. J lost 3 bases, V lost 0 bases, and 3 bases had no gene match. The CDR3 length is 16 residues. Per the germline V gene, CDR1 is SGHRS and CDR2 is YFSETQ. In DNA, the CDR3 is TGCGCCAGCAGCTTGGGACAGGGAATCTATAATTCACCCCTCCACTTT. Its protein is CASSLGQGIYNSPLHF.

This chain links TRBV18 with TRBJ2-3, with a possible D match to TRBD2 (7 bases). Per the germline V gene, CDR1 is KGHSH and CDR2 is LQKENI. The length of the CDR3 is 14 residues. Trimming took 8 bases from V and 2 from J, leaving 14 bases between them. The CDR3 here is CASHNGGLTDTQYF. DNA of the CDR3: TGTGCCAGCCACAACGGGGGGCTCACAGATACGCAGTATTTT.

The chain links TRBV15 to TRBJ2-7; the match to TRBD2 covers 7 bases. Germline assignment: CDR1 LNHNV and CDR2 YYDKDF (reference sequence). V was pared by 0 bases and J by 2 bases, with 4 bases of the junction left unmatched. The CDR3 totals 15 residues. The CDR3 loop reads CATSRDLGGAYEQYF. DNA for the CDR3: TGTGCCACCAGCAGAGATCTGGGGGGGGCCTACGAGCAGTACTTC.

V is TRBV4-1 and J is TRBJ1-2, with 7 bases aligning to TRBD1. Germline CDR1 and CDR2: MGHRA and YSYEKL. The length of the CDR3 is 16 residues. V was clipped by 2 bases and J by 4 bases; unmatched bases: 10. The CDR3 bases are TGCGCCAGCAGCCAAACCAGACAGGGTGGAGGCTATGGCTACACCTTC. Protein: CASSQTRQGGGYGYTF.

As DNA, the CDR3 is TGTGCCAGCAGCTTACAGGGAGAGACCCAGTACTTC. Residues: CASSLQGETQYF. J is TRBJ2-5 and V is TRBV11-3; maybe TRBD1 (5 bases). Germline V gene lookup returns CDR1 SGHNT and CDR2 YENEEA. Trimming shortened V by 2 bases and J by 4 bases, and 5 bases separated the two germline ends. The CDR3 extends over 12 amino acids. Drawing the rest from reference TRBV11-3 and TRBJ2-5, the complete variable domain is EAGVVQSPRYKIIEKKQPVAFWCNPISGHNTLYWYLQNLGQGPELLIRYENEEAVDDSQLPKDRFSAERLKGVDSTLKIQPAELGDSAVYLCASSLQGETQYFGPGTRLLVL.

The V gene is TRBV19, the J gene TRBJ2-1, with D maybe TRBD2 (6 bases). CDR1 LNHDA and CDR2 SQIVND come from the germline V gene (reference sequence). With 4 bases removed from V and 2 bases from J, the gap between germline ends came to 9 bases. The CDR3 sequence is 14 residues long. The CDR3: CASSNGGAYNEQFF. CDR3 nucleotide sequence: TGTGCCAGTAGTAACGGAGGGGCCTACAATGAGCAGTTCTTC.

The gene calls are TRBV18 and TRBJ1-2; 7 bases match TRBD1. V shed 6 bases and J 2 bases; nucleotides not matched to a gene: 15. This CDR3 is built from 17 residues. The V gene's germline CDR1 is KGHSH and CDR2 LQKENI. CDR3 sequence reads: CASSSRGRDSENYGYTF. In nucleotides, the CDR3 is TGTGCCAGCTCTTCAAGAGGGCGGGACAGCGAGAACTATGGCTACACCTTC.

This rearrangement joins TRBV13 to TRBJ1-3; possible D gene TRBD1, 6 bases. Germline V gives CDR1 PRHDT, CDR2 FYEKMQ (reference sequence). This CDR3 comprises 17 residues. V lost 4 bases to trimming and J lost 4 bases, with 20 bases between them. In DNA form, the CDR3 reads TGTGCCAGCAGCTCCGCGGGGAGGGGGGCCGCGGGAAACACCATATATTTT. Translation: CASSSAGRGAAGNTIYF.

V and J are TRBV5-1 and TRBJ2-6; D call uncertain. V was clipped by 4 bases and J by 4 bases, with 15 bases between them. CDR3 length: 16 amino acids. From germline, CDR1 is SGHRS and CDR2 YFSETQ. The CDR3 region is CASSVSSGYGANVLTF. The CDR3 DNA follows: TGCGCCAGCAGCGTCTCTTCAGGATACGGGGCCAACGTCCTGACTTTC.

The chain combines TRBV2 with TRBJ2-5; 15 bases agree with TRBD2. The CDR3 consists of 19 residues. Germline V CDR1 and CDR2: SNHLY, FYNNEI. The V and J ends lost 6 bases and 4 bases, in that order; junction bases with no gene match: 15. CDR3 DNA sequence: TGTGCCAGCAGCCATCGAGATCGGACTAGCGGGGGGGCGACAGAGACCCAGTACTTC. This sequence encodes CASSHRDRTSGGATETQYF.

J is TRBJ2-5 and V is TRBV7-3; weak D call: TRBD1 (6 bases). V was cut by 1 base and J by 3 bases, with 9 bases left in between. Germline values: CDR1 SGHTA, CDR2 FQGTGA. There are 14 residues in the CDR3. CDR3 region: CASSLRGREETQYF. The CDR3, as DNA: TGTGCCAGCAGCTTAAGGGGGCGGGAAGAGACCCAGTACTTC.

This chain connects TRBV11-2 to TRBJ1-6, with unresolved D. Deletions cut 4 bases from V and 0 bases from J, with 13 bases between. Germline V gene sequence: CDR1 SGHAT, CDR2 FQNNGV. This CDR3 is built from 17 residues. DNA for the CDR3: TGTGCCAGCAGCTACCGCGGCGTCGCCTCCTATAATTCACCCCTCCACTTT. It encodes CASSYRGVASYNSPLHF. The full variable domain, in which reference TRBV11-2 and TRBJ1-6 provide the parts outside the CDR3, is EAGVAQSPRYKIIEKRQSVAFWCNPISGHATLYWYQQILGQGPKLLIQFQNNGVVDDSQLPKDRFSAERLKGVDSTLKIQPAKLEDSAVYLCASSYRGVASYNSPLHFGNGTRLTVT.

V gene TRBV6-6 combines with J gene TRBJ2-3; D gene unclear. This CDR3 comprises 14 residues. Trimming shortened V by 0 bases and J by 3 bases, and 7 bases separated the two germline ends. Germline V CDR1 and CDR2: MNHNY, SVGAGI (reference sequence). The CDR3 DNA follows: TGTGCCAGCAGTTACTCTGGCAGAACAGATACGCAGTATTTT. It yields the protein CASSYSGRTDTQYF.

This clone is a singleton in its sample. The chain couples TRBV7-9 to TRBJ2-3, with TRBD1 as a possible D gene (5 bases). V lost 5 bases, J lost 6 bases, and 15 bases lay in between. Germline-derived CDR1 and CDR2 are SEHNR and FQNEAQ (reference sequence). This CDR3 spans 14 amino acids. CDR3 sequence: CASSIRMQGDTQYF. CDR3 sequence (DNA): TGTGCCAGCAGCATCCGAATGCAGGGTGATACGCAGTATTTT.

This clone showed up just a few times. The genes are TRBV7-9 and TRBJ2-7; no clear D gene. The CDR3 is 15 residues long. Trimming left V 6 bases short and J 4 bases short, with 19 bases between. Germline V gene lookup returns CDR1 SEHNR and CDR2 FQNEAQ (reference sequence). The DNA of the CDR3 is TGTGCCAGCAGTCCCCCACCCAGGTATGGGTACGAGCAGTACTTC. Amino acids: CASSPPPRYGYEQYF.

The chain recombines TRBV13 with TRBJ2-2; D is ambiguous. The CDR3 spans 14 residues. The V gene's germline CDR1 is PRHDT and CDR2 FYEKMQ (reference sequence). V was cut by 5 bases and J by 4 bases, with 11 bases left in between. The CDR3 loop reads CASSPSPGTGELFF. The CDR3 DNA sequence: TGTGCCAGCAGCCCCTCGCCGGGCACCGGGGAGCTGTTTTTT.

The rearrangement links TRBV6-5 to TRBJ2-3; D is perhaps TRBD2 (5 bases). The ends were cut back, 11 bases at V and 0 bases at J, with 12 bases in the middle. The V gene's germline CDR1 is MNHEY and CDR2 SVGAGI. CDR3 length equals 13 residues. The CDR3 loop reads CAAGGASTDTQYF. CDR3 nucleotides: TGTGCCGCGGGCGGCGCTAGCACAGATACGCAGTATTTT.

This chain uses TRBV29-1 with TRBJ2-7; weak D call: TRBD1 (6 bases). CDR3 length: 13 amino acids. The germline gives CDR1 SQVTM, CDR2 ANQGSEA. Between the trimmed V and J ends, which lost 2 bases and 10 bases, there was a span of 18 bases. CDR3 sequence (DNA): TGCAGCGTTGAAATGGGACAACCGGGTGGACAGTACTTC. As protein: CSVEMGQPGGQYF.

The rearrangement links TRBV5-4 to TRBJ1-1, with TRBD1 matching over 7 bases. Germline V gives CDR1 SGHNT, CDR2 YYREEE (reference sequence). There are 14 residues in the CDR3. V shed 6 bases, J shed 8 bases, and the junction held 13 bases outside the gene matches. Written as DNA, the CDR3 is TGTGCCAGCACCCTGCCGGGGACAGCCATAGAAGCTTTCTTT. Protein product: CASTLPGTAIEAFF. Full variable domain (missing parts from reference TRBV5-4 and TRBJ1-1): ETGVTQSPTHLIKTRGQQVTLRCSSQSGHNTVSWYQQALGQGPQFIFQYYREEENGRGNFPPRFSGLQFPNYSSELNVNALELDDSALYLCASTLPGTAIEAFFGQGTRLTVV.

The rearrangement links TRBV29-1 to TRBJ2-5; D is possibly TRBD2 (7 bases). The CDR3 is made up of 12 amino acids. V was pared by 4 bases and J by 5 bases, with 11 bases between. From germline, CDR1 is SQVTM and CDR2 ANQGSEA. DNA for the CDR3: TGCAGCGTTGTTGGGGGGGCGGAGACCCAGTACTTC. It translates to CSVVGGAETQYF.